This TCR beta chain came from a study of cytomegalovirus exposure and HLA in healthy donors. Study information: The 90 to 150 validation repertoires and the approximately 640 first-cohort repertoires shared a platform, a later analysis reported.

Only in-frame clones appear in the TCRdb table, and some are missing; sequencing was by immunoSEQ multiplex PCR. The data show about 56,000 clones, 93% seen once. The V gene's germline CDR1 is SGHRS and CDR2 YFSETQ. Trimming took off 3 bases at V and 13 bases at J, with 17 bases between the two ends. The CDR3 consists of 13 residues. General study findings and limits: One later analysis, an examination of the roughly 110 validation repertoires, found that first-cohort TCR clusters tended to co-occur in them. The classifier, whose performance was assessed in both the original and validation cohorts, reportedly diagnosed cytomegalovirus status with high specificity and sensitivity.

About this clone: The antigen is unknown.

This TCR was sampled from a woman under 30 in good health and CMV-seropositive. Sequenced material: PBMCs. The chain links TRBV5-1 to TRBJ1-3; possibly TRBD1 for D (6 bases). The CDR3 DNA reads as TGCGCCAGCAGCTCGACCTCAGGGGTCCGGATATATTTT. Protein product: CASSSTSGVRIYF.